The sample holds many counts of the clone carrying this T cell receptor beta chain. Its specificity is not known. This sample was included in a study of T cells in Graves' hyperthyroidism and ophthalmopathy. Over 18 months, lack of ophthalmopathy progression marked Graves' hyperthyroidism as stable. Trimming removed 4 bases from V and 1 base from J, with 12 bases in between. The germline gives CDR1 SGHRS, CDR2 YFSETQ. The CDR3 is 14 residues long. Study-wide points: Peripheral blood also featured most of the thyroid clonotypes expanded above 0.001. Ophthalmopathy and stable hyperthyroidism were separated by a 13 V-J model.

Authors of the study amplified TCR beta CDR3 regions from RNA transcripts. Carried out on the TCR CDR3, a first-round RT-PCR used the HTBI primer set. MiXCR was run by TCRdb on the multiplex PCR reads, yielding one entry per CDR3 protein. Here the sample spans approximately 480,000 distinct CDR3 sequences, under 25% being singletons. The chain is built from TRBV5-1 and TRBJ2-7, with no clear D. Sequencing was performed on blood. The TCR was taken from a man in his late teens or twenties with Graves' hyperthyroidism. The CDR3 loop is CASSGQALSYEQYF. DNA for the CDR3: TGCGCCAGCAGCGGCCAGGCCCTATCCTACGAGCAGTACTTC. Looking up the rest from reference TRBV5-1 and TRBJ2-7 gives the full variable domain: KAGVTQTPRYLIKTRGQQVTLSCSPISGHRSVSWYQQTPGQGLQFLFEYFSETQRNKGNFPGRFSGRQFSNSRSEMNVSTLELGDSALYLCASSGQALSYEQYFGPGTRLTVT.